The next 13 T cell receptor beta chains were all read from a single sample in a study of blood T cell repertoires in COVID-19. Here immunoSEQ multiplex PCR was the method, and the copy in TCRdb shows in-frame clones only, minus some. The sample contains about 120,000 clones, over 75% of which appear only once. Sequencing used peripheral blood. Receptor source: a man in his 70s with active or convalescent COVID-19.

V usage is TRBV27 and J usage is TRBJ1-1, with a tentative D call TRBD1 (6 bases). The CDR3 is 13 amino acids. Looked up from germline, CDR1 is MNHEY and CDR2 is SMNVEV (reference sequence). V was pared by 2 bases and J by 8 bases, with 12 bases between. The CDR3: CASSLRGRGEAFF. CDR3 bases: TGTGCCAGCAGTTTACGGGGGAGGGGGGAAGCTTTCTTT.

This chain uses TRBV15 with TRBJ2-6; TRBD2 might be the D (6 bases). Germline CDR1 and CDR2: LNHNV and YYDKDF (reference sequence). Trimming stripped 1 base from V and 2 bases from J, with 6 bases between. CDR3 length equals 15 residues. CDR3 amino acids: CATSRVAAGANVLTF. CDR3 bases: TGTGCCACCAGCAGAGTAGCGGCTGGGGCCAACGTCCTGACTTTC.

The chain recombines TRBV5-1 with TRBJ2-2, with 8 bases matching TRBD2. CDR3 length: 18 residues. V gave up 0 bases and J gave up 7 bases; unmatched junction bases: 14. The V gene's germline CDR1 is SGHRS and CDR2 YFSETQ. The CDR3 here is CASSLAGISGAAGGELFF. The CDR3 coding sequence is TGCGCCAGCAGCTTGGCCGGAATTAGCGGGGCCGCGGGCGGGGAGCTGTTTTTT.

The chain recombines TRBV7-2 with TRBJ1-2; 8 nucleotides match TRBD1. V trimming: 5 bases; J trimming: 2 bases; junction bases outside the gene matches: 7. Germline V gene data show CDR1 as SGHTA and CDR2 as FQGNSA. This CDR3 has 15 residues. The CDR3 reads CASSPITGGNYGYTF. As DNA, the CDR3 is TGTGCCAGCAGCCCAATTACAGGGGGAAACTATGGCTACACCTTC.

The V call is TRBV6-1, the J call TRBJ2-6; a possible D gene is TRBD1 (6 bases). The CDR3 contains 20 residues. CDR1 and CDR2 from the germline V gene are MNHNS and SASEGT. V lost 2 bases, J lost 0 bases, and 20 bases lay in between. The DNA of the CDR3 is TGTGCCAGCAGTGAAATTAGTATCGTAGGGGACATCTCTGGGGCCAACGTCCTGACTTTC. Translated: CASSEISIVGDISGANVLTF.

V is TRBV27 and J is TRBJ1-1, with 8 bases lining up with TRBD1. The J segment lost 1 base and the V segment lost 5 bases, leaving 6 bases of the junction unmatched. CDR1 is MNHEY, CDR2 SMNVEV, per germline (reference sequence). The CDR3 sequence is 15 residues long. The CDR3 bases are TGTGCCAGCAGTCCCGACAGGGGATGGAACACTGAAGCTTTCTTT. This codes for CASSPDRGWNTEAFF.

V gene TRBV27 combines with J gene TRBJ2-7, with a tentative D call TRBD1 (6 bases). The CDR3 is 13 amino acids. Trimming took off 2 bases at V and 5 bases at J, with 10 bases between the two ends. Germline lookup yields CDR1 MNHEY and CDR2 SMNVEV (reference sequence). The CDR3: CASSLNRVHEQYF. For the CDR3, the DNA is TGTGCCAGCAGTTTAAACAGGGTGCACGAGCAGTACTTC.

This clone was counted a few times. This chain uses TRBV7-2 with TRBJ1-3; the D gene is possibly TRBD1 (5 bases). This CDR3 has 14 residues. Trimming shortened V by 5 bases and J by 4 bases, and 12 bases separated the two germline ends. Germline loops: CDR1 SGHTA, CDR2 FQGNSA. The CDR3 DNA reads TGTGCCAGCAGCCGCGACAGATCCGGAAACACCATATATTTT. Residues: CASSRDRSGNTIYF.

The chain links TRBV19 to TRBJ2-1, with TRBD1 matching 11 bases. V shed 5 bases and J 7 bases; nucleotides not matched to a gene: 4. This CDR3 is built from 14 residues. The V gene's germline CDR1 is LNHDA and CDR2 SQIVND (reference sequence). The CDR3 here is CASSWDRGENEQFF. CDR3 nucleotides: TGTGCCAGTAGTTGGGACAGGGGGGAAAATGAGCAGTTCTTC.

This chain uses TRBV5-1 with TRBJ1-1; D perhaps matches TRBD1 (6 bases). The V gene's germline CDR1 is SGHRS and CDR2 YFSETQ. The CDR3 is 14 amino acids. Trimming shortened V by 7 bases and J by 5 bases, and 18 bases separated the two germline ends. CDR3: CASGTQGPGTEAFF. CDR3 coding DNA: TGCGCCAGCGGTACACAGGGACCTGGTACTGAAGCTTTCTTT.

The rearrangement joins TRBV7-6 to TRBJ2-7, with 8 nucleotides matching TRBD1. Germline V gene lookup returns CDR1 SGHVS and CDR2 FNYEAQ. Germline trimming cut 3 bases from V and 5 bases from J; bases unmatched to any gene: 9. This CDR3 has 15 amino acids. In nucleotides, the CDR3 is TGTGCCAGCAGCTTCAAACCTGGACAGGGCCACGAGCAGTACTTC. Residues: CASSFKPGQGHEQYF. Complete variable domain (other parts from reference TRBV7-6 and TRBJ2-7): GAGVSQSPRYKVTKRGQDVALRCDPISGHVSLYWYRQALGQGPEFLTYFNYEAQQDKSGLPNDRFSAERPEGSISTLTIQRTEQRDSAMYRCASSFKPGQGHEQYFGPGTRLTVT.

The chain's CDR3 is CASGHDGQPQHF. The CDR3 DNA follows: TGTGCCAGCGGACATGACGGTCAGCCCCAGCATTTT. This sequence joins TRBV2 and TRBJ1-5, with D maybe TRBD1 (5 bases). The CDR3 length is 12 residues. The V gene's germline CDR1 is SNHLY and CDR2 FYNNEI. Trimming cost V 8 bases and J 6 bases, with 11 bases left between them.

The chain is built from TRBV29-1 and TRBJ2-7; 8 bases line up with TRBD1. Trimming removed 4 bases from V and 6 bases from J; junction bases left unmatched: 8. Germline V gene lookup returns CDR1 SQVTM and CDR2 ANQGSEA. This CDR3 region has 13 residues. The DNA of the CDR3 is TGCAGCGTTGTGGGGACAGGTCTCGGCGAGCAGTACTTC. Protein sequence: CSVVGTGLGEQYF.